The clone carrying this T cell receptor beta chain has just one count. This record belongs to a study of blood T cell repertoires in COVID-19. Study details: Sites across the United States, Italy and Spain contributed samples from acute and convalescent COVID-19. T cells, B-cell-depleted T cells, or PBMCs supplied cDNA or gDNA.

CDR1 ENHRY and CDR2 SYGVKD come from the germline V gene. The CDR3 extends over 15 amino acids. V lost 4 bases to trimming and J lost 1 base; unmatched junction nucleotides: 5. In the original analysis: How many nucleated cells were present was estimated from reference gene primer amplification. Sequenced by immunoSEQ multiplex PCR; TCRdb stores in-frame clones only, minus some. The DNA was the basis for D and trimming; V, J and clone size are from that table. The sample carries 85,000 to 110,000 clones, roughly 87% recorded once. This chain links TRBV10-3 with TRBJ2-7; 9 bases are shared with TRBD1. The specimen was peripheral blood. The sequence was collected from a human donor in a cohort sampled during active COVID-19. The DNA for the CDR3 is TGTGCCATCAGTGGTGGACAGGGGTGGTCCTACGAGCAGTACTTC. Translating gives CAISGGQGWSYEQYF.